This T cell receptor (beta chain) was recovered during a study of cytomegalovirus exposure and HLA in healthy donors. Study summary: Unique TCRs from HLA-typed donors, 80 million to 100 million of them, were held in an early data release. Study-level findings and limits: An analysis done earlier found most TCR beta V segments productive about 87% or about 30% of the time.

Healthy individuals who donated bone marrow served as the donors. Only one count was recorded for this clone. Its antigen is unidentified. The junction shows a germline mismatch at one end, possibly a read error. This CDR3 is built from 13 residues. CDR1 is SNHLY and CDR2 is FYNNEI in the germline V gene. PCR involved 60 Vbeta and 13 Jbeta primers. Authors' processing steps: A follow-up analysis tallied tens of millions of unique TCR beta chains, some 11 million shared. The protocol was immunoSEQ multiplex PCR, while the TCRdb copy is restricted to in-frame clones and leaves out a portion. The V and J calls and clone size were taken over from that table, and D and trimming were inferred from the DNA. The sample contains 150,000 to 200,000 clones, about four fifths of which appear only once.

The sample comprised PBMCs. The chain combines TRBV2 with TRBJ2-7; TRBD2 matches at 7 bases. The source of this sequence is a boy aged 2 to 9 in good health and CMV-seronegative. The CDR3, as DNA: TGTGCCAGCAATGAAGGCGGGAGCCTAGGGCAGTACTTC. This encodes CASNEGGSLGQYF.